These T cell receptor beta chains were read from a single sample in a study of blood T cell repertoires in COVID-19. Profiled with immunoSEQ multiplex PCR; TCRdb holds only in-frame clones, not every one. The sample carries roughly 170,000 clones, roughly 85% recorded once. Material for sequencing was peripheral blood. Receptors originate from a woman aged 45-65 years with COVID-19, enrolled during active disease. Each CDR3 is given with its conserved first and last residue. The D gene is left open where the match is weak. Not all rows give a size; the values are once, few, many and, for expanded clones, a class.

CASSFRQGGSPLHF	TGTGCCAGCAGTTTTCGGCAGGGTGGCTCACCCCTCCACTTT	TRBV27	TRBJ1-6	-	-
CASSPRGVGYTF	TGTGCCAGCAGCCCGCGGGGAGTTGGCTACACCTTC	TRBV7-9	TRBJ1-2	-	-
CASSQSIGANVLTF	TGCGCCAGCAGTCAATCTATAGGGGCCAACGTCCTGACTTTC	TRBV23-1	TRBJ2-6	-	-
CASSVTSGGDTDTQYF	TGCGCCAGCAGCGTAACTAGCGGGGGGGACACAGATACGCAGTATTTT	TRBV5-1	TRBJ2-3	TRBD2	-
CASSPSRRNTGELFF	TGTGCCAGCTCACCCTCCCGGAGGAACACCGGGGAGCTGTTTTTT	TRBV18	TRBJ2-2	-	-
CASSLREGWGTDTQYF	TGCGCCAGCAGCTTGAGGGAGGGTTGGGGCACAGATACGCAGTATTTT	TRBV5-1	TRBJ2-3	TRBD2	-
CASTLGGTGGYNEQFF	TGTGCCAGCACCTTGGGCGGGACAGGGGGCTACAATGAGCAGTTCTTC	TRBV28	TRBJ2-1	TRBD1	few
CASSFQGRDSPLHF	TGTGCCAGCAGCTTTCAGGGAAGGGATTCACCCCTCCACTTT	TRBV5-6	TRBJ1-6	-	-
CASSLGQGSSYNEQFF	TGTGCCAGCAGCTTAGGGCAGGGCTCCTCCTACAATGAGCAGTTCTTC	TRBV11-2	TRBJ2-1	-	-
CASSYSTPAENQYF	TGTGCCAGCAGTTACTCGACCCCCGCGGAAAATCAGTACTTC	TRBV6-2/TRBV6-3	TRBJ2-7	-	-
CASRSDRGGTQYF	TGTGCCAGCAGGTCTGACAGGGGTGGGACCCAGTACTTC	TRBV6-6	TRBJ2-5	TRBD1	-
CASSPGTPGGKNIQYF	TGCGCCAGCAGTCCCGGGACACCGGGGGGCAAAAACATTCAGTACTTC	TRBV23-1	TRBJ2-4	-	-
CASSFGPSGGAADTQYF	TGTGCCAGCAGCTTCGGGCCTAGCGGGGGGGCGGCAGATACGCAGTATTTT	TRBV7-2	TRBJ2-3	TRBD2	-
CAWSGAGRTEAFF	TGTGCCTGGAGTGGCGCAGGGAGGACTGAAGCTTTCTTT	TRBV30	TRBJ1-1	-	-
CASSESGVGLTEAFF	TGTGCCAGCAGTGAAAGCGGGGTAGGATTGACTGAAGCTTTCTTT	TRBV2	TRBJ1-1	-	-
CASSLASNRGDNEQYF	TGCGCCAGCAGCTTGGCCTCCAACAGGGGAGATAACGAGCAGTACTTC	TRBV5-1	TRBJ2-7	TRBD1	-
CASSERSSGGSYEQYF	TGTGCCAGCAGTGAAAGATCCAGCGGGGGTTCCTACGAGCAGTACTTC	TRBV6-1	TRBJ2-7	TRBD2	-
CASSASGSNQPQHF	TGTGCCAGCAGCGCCTCGGGGTCAAATCAGCCCCAGCATTTT	TRBV2	TRBJ1-5	-	-
CASSSQGIIQPQHF	TGTGCCAGCAGTTCCCAGGGGATAATTCAGCCCCAGCATTTT	TRBV28	TRBJ1-5	-	-
CASSLDGSGGTDTQYF	TGTGCCAGCAGCTTAGATGGAAGCGGGGGCACAGATACGCAGTATTTT	TRBV11-3	TRBJ2-3	TRBD2	-
CANHRDRAYNEQFF	TGTGCCAATCACAGGGATAGGGCCTACAATGAGCAGTTCTTC	TRBV19	TRBJ2-1	-	-
CASSPQTGVNGYTF	TGTGCCAGCAGCCCACAGACAGGGGTTAATGGCTACACCTTC	TRBV5-4	TRBJ1-2	TRBD1	once
CASDATGEVAEAFF	TGTGCCAGTGACGCGACAGGGGAGGTTGCTGAAGCTTTCTTT	TRBV19	TRBJ1-1	TRBD1	once
CASSGGLGETQYF	TGTGCCAGTTCGGGGGGGCTTGGGGAGACCCAGTACTTC	TRBV19	TRBJ2-5	TRBD2	-
CAIVQGSGNTEAFF	TGTGCCATTGTACAGGGATCAGGGAACACTGAAGCTTTCTTT	TRBV2	TRBJ1-1	-	-
CASSVGQAAYEQYF	TGTGCCAGCAGCGTAGGACAGGCCGCCTACGAGCAGTACTTC	TRBV9	TRBJ2-7	-	-
CASSPITGGGNGYTF	TGTGCCAGCAGCCCCATTACAGGGGGCGGGAACGGCTACACCTTC	TRBV3-1/TRBV3-2	TRBJ1-2	TRBD1	-
CASSPIGGFEAFF	TGTGCCAGCAGCCCAATTGGGGGGTTTGAAGCTTTCTTT	TRBV3-1/TRBV3-2	TRBJ1-1	-	-
CASSQGRGAGGASTDTQYF	TGCGCCAGCAGCCAAGGTCGGGGGGCTGGGGGCGCTAGCACAGATACGCAGTATTTT	TRBV4-1	TRBJ2-3	-	-
CASSPGLVETQYF	TGTGCCAGTAGTCCCGGACTAGTTGAGACCCAGTACTTC	TRBV19	TRBJ2-5	TRBD2	-
CASSRTGSSYNEQFF	TGTGCCAGCAGCAGGACAGGCAGCTCCTACAATGAGCAGTTCTTC	TRBV5-8	TRBJ2-1	TRBD1	-